These T cell receptor beta chains were read from a single sample in a study of identical twins. TCRdb processed the 5' RACE reads anew with MiXCR; each CDR3 protein has one entry. Among over 550,000 distinct CDR3 sequences listed, less than 9% were seen once. Another study also made use of these data, one on yellow fever vaccine responses in identical twins.

Sequencing input: PBMCs. These receptors all come from a woman aged 18 to 35 in good health. The CDR3 runs from the conserved cysteine through the conserved F or W. A D gene is named only where the DNA matches it firmly. Size values are once, few and many counts, or a class for expanded clones, and some rows have none.

clone_size d_call j_call v_call cdr3_aa cdr3_nt
many NA TRBJ1-2 TRBV28 CASSFAGGEGVYGYTF TGTGCCAGCAGTTTTGCTGGGGGCGAGGGCGTTTATGGCTACACCTTC
few NA TRBJ1-1 TRBV11-2 CASSLTPRGYTEAFF TGTGCCAGCAGCTTAACCCCCCGGGGTTACACTGAAGCTTTCTTT
few TRBD2 TRBJ2-4 TRBV3-1 CASSRGLAGGVDKNIQYF TGTGCCAGCAGCCGAGGACTAGCGGGAGGCGTCGACAAAAACATTCAGTACTTC
few NA TRBJ2-7 TRBV5-5 CASSAGLIYEQYF TGTGCCAGCAGCGCGGGACTGATTTACGAGCAGTACTTC
many NA TRBJ1-1 TRBV29-1 CSVEAHMNTEAFF TGCAGCGTTGAGGCACATATGAACACTGAAGCTTTCTTT
few NA TRBJ1-4 TRBV12-3/TRBV12-4 CASRQQPNEKLFF TGTGCCAGCAGGCAACAGCCAAATGAAAAACTGTTTTTT
NA TRBD2 TRBJ2-5 TRBV5-1 CASSHRGGIEETQYF TGCGCCAGCAGCCATCGGGGGGGCATCGAAGAGACCCAGTACTTC
NA NA TRBJ2-1 TRBV20-1 CSARVGPAEQFF TGCAGTGCCCGTGTGGGTCCAGCTGAGCAGTTCTTC
many NA TRBJ1-1 TRBV7-8 CASSQGSQTEAFF TGTGCCAGCAGCCAGGGTTCACAAACTGAAGCTTTCTTT
many NA TRBJ2-3 TRBV2 CASMSELDTQYF TGTGCCAGCATGAGCGAGTTGGATACGCAGTATTTT
few NA TRBJ2-5 TRBV6-5 CASSSHKPRSQETQYF TGTGCCAGCAGTTCCCACAAACCCAGAAGCCAAGAGACCCAGTACTTC
few NA TRBJ1-2 TRBV6-1 CASRVTVAANYGYTF TGTGCCAGCAGGGTGACAGTCGCCGCTAACTATGGCTACACCTTC
many NA TRBJ2-1 TRBV14 CASSQGPGRYEQFF TGTGCCAGCAGCCAAGGCCCAGGGAGGTACGAGCAGTTCTTC
few TRBD2 TRBJ2-3 TRBV12-3/TRBV12-4 CASSPGPGGPTDTQYF TGTGCCAGCAGCCCTGGGCCGGGGGGGCCCACAGATACGCAGTATTTT
many NA TRBJ2-3 TRBV15 CATSRDQQHTDTQYF TGTGCCACCAGCAGAGATCAGCAACACACGGATACGCAGTATTTT
few TRBD2 TRBJ2-7 TRBV14 CASSGFPYEQYF TGTGCCAGTAGCGGGTTCCCCTACGAGCAGTACTTC
few TRBD2 TRBJ2-3 TRBV10-3 CAISERLAGGPDTQYF TGTGCCATCAGTGAGAGGCTAGCGGGAGGGCCGGATACGCAGTATTTT
NA TRBD2 TRBJ2-2 TRBV12-3/TRBV12-4 CASSFLAAMGGELFF TGTGCCAGCAGTTTTCTAGCGGCTATGGGCGGGGAGCTGTTTTTT
few NA TRBJ2-7 TRBV20-1 CSARGYAGTTTYEQYF TGCAGTGCCAGGGGGTACGCCGGGACTACCACCTACGAGCAGTACTTC
few TRBD1 TRBJ1-5 TRBV4-2 CASSRSGGIVVGNQPQHF TGTGCCAGCAGTCGGTCAGGGGGCATAGTTGTTGGTAATCAGCCCCAGCATTTT
many NA TRBJ2-4 TRBV2 CASSDRGLAKNIQYF TGTGCCAGCAGTGATAGAGGACTAGCCAAAAACATTCAGTACTTC
many NA TRBJ2-7 TRBV7-2 CASSLGGGSNEQYF TGTGCCAGCAGCTTAGGAGGAGGGTCCAACGAGCAGTACTTC
few NA TRBJ2-3 TRBV9 CASSEPEQGGTDTQYF TGTGCCAGCAGCGAACCCGAGCAGGGGGGAACAGATACGCAGTATTTT
many NA TRBJ2-2 TRBV29-1 CSVEDFPSNTGELFF TGCAGCGTTGAAGATTTTCCATCGAACACCGGGGAGCTGTTTTTT
NA NA TRBJ2-7 TRBV20-1 CSARVGSSYEQYF TGCAGTGCTAGAGTTGGCAGCTCCTACGAGCAGTACTTC
many TRBD1 TRBJ1-1 TRBV5-1 CASRKDRDLSEAFF TGCGCCAGCAGAAAAGACAGGGATTTATCTGAAGCTTTCTTT
NA TRBD1 TRBJ2-1 TRBV7-9 CASSSQGDENNEQFF TGTGCCAGCAGCTCACAGGGGGACGAAAACAATGAGCAGTTCTTC
NA NA TRBJ2-3 TRBV7-6 CASSYLPVGGGTDTQYF TGTGCCAGCAGCTACCTACCAGTGGGGGGCGGCACAGATACGCAGTATTTT
few TRBD1 TRBJ1-4 TRBV4-2 CASSQSPGTGGEKLFF TGTGCCAGCAGCCAATCCCCCGGGACAGGCGGGGAAAAACTGTTTTTT
many NA TRBJ2-7 TRBV21-1 CASSKRRITRQGFYLLREQYF TGTGCCAGCAGCAAACGGCGAATAACCCGACAGGGCTTCTATCTACTTCGCGAGCAGTACTTC
NA TRBD2 TRBJ2-1 TRBV5-1 CASSPRGSGRANEQFF TGCGCCAGCAGCCCCAGGGGGAGCGGGAGGGCCAATGAGCAGTTCTTC
many NA TRBJ1-2 TRBV3-1 CASSRPGGPGYTF TGTGCCAGCAGCCGACCCGGGGGCCCTGGCTACACCTTC